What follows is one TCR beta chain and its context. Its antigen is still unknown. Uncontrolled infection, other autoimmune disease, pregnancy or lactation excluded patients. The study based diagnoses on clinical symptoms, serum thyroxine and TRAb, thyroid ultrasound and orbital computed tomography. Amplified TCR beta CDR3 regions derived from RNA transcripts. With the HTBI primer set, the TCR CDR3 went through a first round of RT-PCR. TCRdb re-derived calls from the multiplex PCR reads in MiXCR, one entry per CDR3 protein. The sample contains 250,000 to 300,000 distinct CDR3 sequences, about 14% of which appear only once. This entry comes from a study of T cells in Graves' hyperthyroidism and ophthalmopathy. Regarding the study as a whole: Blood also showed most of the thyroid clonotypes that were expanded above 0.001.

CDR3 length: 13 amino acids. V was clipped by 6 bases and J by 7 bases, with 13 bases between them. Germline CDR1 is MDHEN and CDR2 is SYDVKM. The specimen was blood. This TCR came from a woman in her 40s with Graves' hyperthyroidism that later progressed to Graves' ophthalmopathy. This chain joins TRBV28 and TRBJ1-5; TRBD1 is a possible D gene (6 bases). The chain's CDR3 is CASRTGYLQPQHF. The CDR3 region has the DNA TGTGCCAGCAGGACAGGTTACTTGCAGCCCCAGCATTTT. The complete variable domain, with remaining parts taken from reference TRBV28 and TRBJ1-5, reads DVKVTQSSRYLVKRTGEKVFLECVQDMDHENMFWYRQDPGLGLRLIYFSYDVKMKEKGDIPEGYSVSREKKERFSLILESASTNQTSMYLCASRTGYLQPQHFGDGTRLSIL.